A single sample is the source of the 11 T cell receptor beta chains below, sequenced in a study of blood T cell repertoires in COVID-19 (dated by TCRdb to the early 2020s). The receptor library was made with the immunoSEQ multiplex PCR assay. In TCRdb, the immuneACCESS table is reduced to in-frame sequences with V and J assigned. These tables do not hold every clone; where another copy was compared, an unresolved V gene accounts for under half, and the others remain unexplained. For this sample the table gives about 130,000 clones, of which 70% to 90% were detected only once. The top ten constitute over 1% of the sample. The sample comprised peripheral blood. These receptors were collected from a woman aged 80 or older with acute or convalescent COVID-19.

The chain uses TRBV7-9 and TRBJ1-3, with D unclear. The CDR3 length is 16 residues. V was trimmed by 4 bases and J by 0 bases, leaving 13 bases between them. Germline lookup yields CDR1 SEHNR and CDR2 FQNEAQ (reference sequence). This chain's CDR3 is CASSSLSFLSGNTIYF. The CDR3 DNA reads TGTGCCAGCAGCTCCCTTTCTTTTCTCTCTGGAAACACCATATATTTT. Combining the CDR3 with reference TRBV7-9 and TRBJ1-3 gives the whole variable domain DTGVSQNPRHKITKRGQNVTFRCDPISEHNRLYWYRQTLGQGPEFLTYFQNEAQLEKSRLLSDRFSAERPKGSFSTLEIQRTEQGDSAMYLCASSSLSFLSGNTIYFGEGSWLTVV.

The CDR3 region is CAISRDGRNTEAFF. Written as DNA, the CDR3 is TGTGCCATCAGTCGGGACGGGAGGAACACTGAAGCTTTCTTT. The chain employs TRBV10-3 and TRBJ1-1; D might be TRBD1 (5 bases). This CDR3 has 14 amino acids. The V end was cut by 5 bases, the J end by 1 base, with 11 bases between. Per germline, CDR1 ENHRY and CDR2 SYGVKD.

The J gene is TRBJ1-3, the V gene TRBV19; 8 bases map to TRBD1. With V trimmed by 1 base and J by 3 bases, 8 bases remained unmatched. Germline-derived CDR1 and CDR2 are LNHDA and SQIVND (reference sequence). The CDR3 totals 17 residues. The CDR3 sequence is CASSIVAQGVLGNTIYF. DNA of the CDR3: TGTGCCAGTAGTATAGTCGCACAGGGGGTCCTTGGAAACACCATATATTTT.

The rearrangement uses TRBV20-1 and TRBJ2-3; D gene unclear. Germline CDR1 reads DFQATT; CDR2 reads SNEGSKA (reference sequence). CDR3 size: 11 residues. V was pared by 4 bases and J by 5 bases, with 7 bases between. The CDR3, as DNA: TGCAGTGCTATGACTGGAGATACGCAGTATTTT. Translating gives CSAMTGDTQYF.

V usage is TRBV7-9 and J usage is TRBJ2-4, with 11 bases matching TRBD1. The CDR3 spans 18 residues. Germline-derived CDR1 and CDR2 are SEHNR and FQNEAQ (reference sequence). J gave up 7 bases and V 5 bases, and 16 bases lay outside the gene matches. In DNA, the CDR3 is TGTGCCAGCAGCCCCCGGGAAGGGACAGGGGGGCGGTGGAACATTCAGTACTTC. Its protein product is CASSPREGTGGRWNIQYF.

The chain combines TRBV7-9 with TRBJ2-7; 12 bases map to TRBD1. V shed 7 bases and J 5 bases; nucleotides not matched to a gene: 9. The CDR3 is 15 amino acids. Germline V gene data show CDR1 as SEHNR and CDR2 as FQNEAQ (reference sequence). In DNA form, the CDR3 reads TGTGCCAGCACCCCGGGACAGGGGGCGCGGAACGAGCAGTACTTC. It specifies CASTPGQGARNEQYF.

The rearrangement joins TRBV6-5 to TRBJ2-7; 11 bases are shared with TRBD2. The V gene end was trimmed by 5 bases and the J gene end by 3 bases; junction bases not matched to a gene: 6. CDR3 length: 15 residues. The V gene's germline CDR1 is MNHEY and CDR2 SVGAGI. Here the CDR3 reads CASSPGTSGVYEQYF. For the CDR3, the DNA is TGTGCCAGCAGTCCCGGGACTAGCGGAGTCTACGAGCAGTACTTC.

The chain is built from TRBV4-1 and TRBJ2-3, with a tentative D call TRBD2 (6 bases). Trimming shortened V by 2 bases and J by 0 bases, and 12 bases separated the two germline ends. The germline gives CDR1 MGHRA, CDR2 YSYEKL. There are 16 residues in the CDR3. In nucleotides, the CDR3 is TGCGCCAGCAGCCAATCTAGCGTTTCTAGCACAGATACGCAGTATTTT. Encoded protein: CASSQSSVSSTDTQYF.

The V call is TRBV27, the J call TRBJ1-2; TRBD1 aligns across 7 bases. CDR3 length: 15 amino acids. The V gene end was trimmed by 4 bases and the J gene end by 4 bases; junction bases not matched to a gene: 9. In germline, CDR1 is MNHEY, CDR2 SMNVEV (reference sequence). The CDR3 DNA is TGTGCCAGCAGTTCCGACAGGGTGGGAGTCTATGGCTACACCTTC. It encodes CASSSDRVGVYGYTF.

V and J are TRBV5-6 and TRBJ2-7; 9 bases are a match to TRBD1. The germline V gene has CDR1 SGHDT and CDR2 YYEEEE. The trim removed 4 bases at V and 1 base at J, leaving 6 bases unmatched. The CDR3 consists of 15 residues. CDR3 region: CASSGTGYPSYEQYF. The CDR3 DNA follows: TGTGCCAGCAGCGGGACAGGGTACCCTTCCTACGAGCAGTACTTC.

The J gene is TRBJ1-4, the V gene TRBV27; D is possibly TRBD1 (6 bases). The CDR3 runs to 14 residues. The ends were cut back, 7 bases at V and 6 bases at J, with 15 bases in the middle. Germline V CDR1 and CDR2: MNHEY, SMNVEV (reference sequence). CDR3: CASTAGRGDEKLFF. As DNA, the CDR3 is TGTGCCAGCACCGCCGGGAGGGGGGATGAAAAACTGTTTTTT.